This T cell receptor beta chain was sequenced for a study of blood T cell repertoires in COVID-19 (dated by TCRdb to about 2020). Broadly, across the study: Samples from collaborators originated in the United States, Italy and Spain and spanned both the acute and convalescent phases of COVID-19. Subjects who had been exposed to COVID-19, were actively infected with it, or had recovered from it provided the deeply sampled blood TCRbeta repertoires that made up the dataset. The repertoires were made available in a free public database intended to serve as a resource for research on the immune response to SARS-CoV-2. The prospective study material was composed of cDNA or gDNA derived from T cells, B-cell-depleted T cells, or PBMCs. A de-identified subject ID, COVID-19 status, age in years and sex were almost always included in the sample metadata. Where available, HLA class I and class II types were obtained from metadata supplied by the sample provider rather than from assay-based typing. The samples were drawn from two sources: the first 160 participants of the ongoing ImmuneRACE study, and 1,000 to 1,500 subjects contributed by 6 global collaborators. The paper's findings and limits, for the study overall: The quantity of clinical and demographic metadata differed by source and by participant and was supplied without curation.

One collaborating source in Seattle enrolled patients while the patients were actively infected and followed the patients over time throughout the course of disease. Each collaborating institution followed its own protocols to collect whole blood in K2EDTA tubes. For TCRbeta analysis, collaborators shipped samples in one of three forms: frozen whole blood, isolated PBMCs, or DNA extracted from either of those sample types. Taken from the germline V gene, the CDR1 and CDR2 loops are ENHRY and SYGVKD. V lost 7 bases and J lost 6 bases, and the count of bases not matched to a germline gene is 7. Spanning cysteine to phenylalanine, the CDR3 consists of 13 amino acids. Solely the CDR3 DNA is kept, with 39 bases framed from the first base. To note about this clone: Its antigen is not yet known. No much larger clonotype is one base removed from it; base qualities were not supplied.

The immunoSEQ Assay, a bias-controlled multiplex PCR, was used to amplify TCRbeta CDR3 regions from genomic DNA. Processing in the source paper ran as follows. The number of nucleated cells in each sample was estimated from the amplification of reference gene primers within the assay. Sequence reads were collapsed and filtered to measure the absolute abundance of every unique TCRbeta CDR3 rearrangement. Productive Simpson clonality was computed per sample as the square root of Simpson's diversity index over productive rearrangements. TCRdb provides this immuneACCESS table in a form limited to in-frame rearrangements. Some clones are lacking; in checked studies, under half of them reflect an unresolved V gene, and why the rest are absent is not known. V and J calls and clone size are as listed in that table; D and trimming were resolved from the DNA. Here the sample has roughly 410,000 clones; about 89% occur a single time. The biggest ten clones account for roughly 1.4% of the sample.

This clonotype was sampled from a woman in her thirties or forties with COVID-19, enrolled during active disease. Rearrangement joined TRBV10-3 to TRBJ1-1; TRBD1 matches 8 bases in the middle. Specimen: peripheral blood. In nucleotide form, the sequence is TGTGCCATCAACCAAGACAGGGGTGCTGAAGCTTTCTTT. It specifies CAINQDRGAEAFF.